This T cell receptor (beta chain) is drawn from a study of T cells in Graves' hyperthyroidism and ophthalmopathy. Across the whole study: Peripheral blood samples were taken at initial diagnosis, prior to any treatment.

Germline lookup yields CDR1 SGHVS and CDR2 FNYEAQ. CDR3 length: 17 residues. The V gene lost 3 bases and the J gene lost 5 bases, with 20 bases spanning the gap. This clonotype was observed many times. Graves' hyperthyroidism qualified as stable when ophthalmopathy did not progress within 18 months. The CDR3 regions of TCR beta were amplified from RNA transcripts. An initial round of RT-PCR targeting the TCR CDR3 relied on the HTBI primer set. TCRdb reprocessed the multiplex PCR reads with MiXCR, giving one entry per CDR3 protein. The table has a few hundred thousand distinct CDR3 sequences, 15% to 18% seen once; the top ten hold around 7.3%.

The sequencing sample was made of blood. The sequence was collected from a woman aged 30 to 39 with Graves' hyperthyroidism. The V call is TRBV7-6, the J call TRBJ2-1; TRBD1 is a possible D gene (8 bases). The CDR3 region is CASSLSGGGSPHNEQFF. Here the CDR3 DNA reads TGTGCCAGCAGCTTGTCAGGGGGCGGGAGTCCCCACAATGAGCAGTTCTTC.